A single T cell receptor beta chain is shown here with its context. The target of this receptor is not known. Mismatch with germline at one junction end may stem from a read error. This sample stems from a study of tumor and adjacent non-tumor tissue in lung cancer (dated by TCRdb to between 2017 and 2018). Study-level background: Patients with adenocarcinoma (approximately twelve), squamous cell carcinoma (2) and small cell lung cancer (1) were included in the cohort. Bulk TCRbeta repertoires were compared between lung tumor tissue and matched distant non-tumor lung tissue obtained from about 16 lung cancer patients. Some 31 paired specimens, one tumor and one normal lung sample per patient, were profiled by TCRbeta CDR3 sequencing. The 15 enrolled patients, of whom approximately 10 were men and 5 were women, were aged 31 to 76 years and were diagnosed with TNM stage I to III disease. A total of 95 million to 150 million productive TCRbeta reads were generated by sequencing, corresponding to an average of approximately 4.3 million reads per sample. The investigation overall reported the following: TCR diversity was significantly higher in younger patients, and higher tumor TCR diversity was associated with shorter overall and disease-free survival. With only roughly 14 patients in the cohort, the authors noted that larger samples and more detailed clinical data are needed. Peripheral blood was not sequenced, so blood TCRbeta repertoires in these lung cancer patients were not examined. Significantly higher TCR diversity (inverse Simpson) was observed in tumor tissue than in normal lung tissue (around 460 vs 160, P = 0.0075, Mann-Whitney U test). The methods do not name the sequencing platform or mention unique molecular identifiers. The top 100 clones accounted for a significantly larger cumulative portion of the repertoire in normal lung than in tumor tissue.

RNA was extracted from bulk unsorted tissue and checked for quality with a NanoDrop ND-1000 and an Agilent 2100. For the normal lung samples, distant non-tumor tissue was collected more than 3 cm away from the tumor edge. Newly diagnosed lung cancer patients without prior chemotherapy who had been admitted for thoracic surgery in China between August and November 2014 were enrolled as donors. Patients who had received previous radiotherapy or chemotherapy, or who had another concurrent cancer, were excluded from the study. Surgical tissue pieces of roughly 1-2.2 cm3 were preserved in RNAlater solution and were kept at -80 degrees C until use. The receptor library was made with multiplex PCR. Sequencing instrument: Illumina HiSeq 2500. TCRbeta libraries were built by three rounds of nested PCR using primers (Table S4), following protocols modified from ARM-PCR. Before sequencing, PCR products in the 200-500 bp range were cut out of the gel and cleaned up using the QIAquick gel extraction kit. On the authors' methods: Trimmomatic was used to clean the reads, FLASH was used to merge the reads into complete CDR3 sequences, and MiTCR was used to assign the reads to V(D)J germline segments. VDJtools was used to compute clonal diversity as the inverse Simpson's index. In-frame sequences lacking a premature stop codon were counted as productive reads. TCRdb reworked the public reads: Q25 trimming with fastp, MiXCR clone assembly, productive beta chains retained. Here each entry gathers all rows of one CDR3 protein and keeps the most common genes and DNA. TCRdb, not the original authors, processed these V and J calls. A total of about 43,000 distinct CDR3 sequences appear in this sample, roughly 60% of them only once. The top ten constitute 45% to 50% of the sample.

This TCR derives from a man aged 45-65 years with non-small cell lung cancer. The sequencing sample was made of distant non-tumor lung tissue.

This receptor has the CDR3 CASSLRLAGDNTGDLFF. The bases are TGTGCCAGCAGCTTGCGACTAGCGGGAGATAACACTGGGGATCTGTTTTTT. The sequence links TRBV5-4 to TRBJ2-2; TRBD2 aligns with 12 central bases. Based on the germline V gene (reference sequence), the CDR1 and CDR2 sequences are SGHNT and YYREEE. There are 17 amino acids in the CDR3, from cysteine to phenylalanine inclusive. Only the CDR3 DNA is retained, 51 bases long and in frame from the first base.